These T cell receptor beta chains were read from a single sample in a study of beta chain features in type 1 diabetes. Assay used: immunoSEQ multiplex PCR; TCRdb lists only in-frame clones, some missing. The table has 150,000 to 200,000 clones, approximately 7.9% seen once. Source material: central memory CD4+ T cells from blood. All receptors come from a man between 18 and 29 years old with type 1 diabetes. The CDR3 runs from the conserved cysteine through the conserved F or W. D genes are given only for firm matches. Rows give clone size only sometimes, using once, few, many, or a class for an expanded clone.

- | TRBJ1-1 | few | TRBV28 | TGTGCCAGCAGTTTTCGACGGAGGGACACTGAAGCTTTCTTT | CASSFRRRDTEAFF
TRBD2 | TRBJ2-1 | once | TRBV28 | TGTGCCAGCAGTGGGACTAGCGGGAAGGGAAATGAGCAGTTCTTC | CASSGTSGKGNEQFF
- | TRBJ1-5 | - | TRBV27 | TGTGCCAGCAGTTTAAAACGGAATCAGCCCCAGCATTTT | CASSLKRNQPQHF
- | TRBJ1-4 | few | TRBV28 | TGTGCCAGCAGTTACAGGGCAACTAATGAAAAACTGTTTTTT | CASSYRATNEKLFF
- | TRBJ2-7 | few | TRBV5-1 | TGCGCCAGCAGCTTGAACACAGGATTTTCCTACGAGCAGTACTTC | CASSLNTGFSYEQYF
- | TRBJ1-5 | few | TRBV18 | TGTGCCAGCTCACCCCGACAGGACGAGACCCAGCATTTT | CASSPRQDETQHF
- | TRBJ2-6 | - | TRBV2 | TGTGCCAGCAGTGAGCGGCACTCTGGGGCCAACGTCCTGACTTTC | CASSERHSGANVLTF
- | TRBJ2-1 | few | TRBV2 | TGTGCCAGCCCTGGGAGGAGGAGGGATGAGCAGTTCTTC | CASPGRRRDEQFF
- | TRBJ2-1 | - | TRBV11-2 | TGTGCCAGCAGCGCCTATTCAGCGGTGCAGTTCTTC | CASSAYSAVQFF
- | TRBJ1-2 | - | TRBV7-8 | TGTGCCAGCAGCTTAGCTCAGGGGAGTTACTATGGCTACACCTTC | CASSLAQGSYYGYTF
TRBD2 | TRBJ2-3 | - | TRBV15 | TGTGCCACCAGCAGACCGGGACTAGCGGATACGCAGTATTTT | CATSRPGLADTQYF
- | TRBJ1-3 | - | TRBV28 | TGTGCCAGCAGGTCTGGGGGGAACCCCTCTGGAAACACCATATATTTT | CASRSGGNPSGNTIYF
- | TRBJ2-2 | few | TRBV11-2 | TGTGCCAGCAGCTTAGAACAGAACACCGGGGAGCTGTTTTTT | CASSLEQNTGELFF
- | TRBJ1-5 | - | TRBV19 | TGTGCCAGTAGTATAGATCTGGGCTTCAGCAATCAGCCCCAGCATTTT | CASSIDLGFSNQPQHF
- | TRBJ2-1 | - | TRBV7-8 | TGTGCCAGCAGCCGAGCCGGGGAGGAGCAGTTCTTC | CASSRAGEEQFF
TRBD2 | TRBJ2-7 | - | TRBV28 | TGTGCCAGCAGCTCCCGAGGAGCGGGAAGCTCCTACGAGCAGTACTTC | CASSSRGAGSSYEQYF
- | TRBJ2-3 | few | TRBV5-4 | TGTGCCAGCAGCTTGACGCTAGCATTGACGTCAGATACGCAGTATTTT | CASSLTLALTSDTQYF
TRBD1 | TRBJ1-5 | few | TRBV27 | TGTGCCAGCAGGGGACAGAGCAATCAGCCCCAGCATTTT | CASRGQSNQPQHF
- | TRBJ2-4 | - | TRBV11-2 | TGTGCCAGCAGCTTAGCATGGCGGGCGCCCCGTGGTCAGTACTTC | CASSLAWRAPRGQYF
- | TRBJ2-5 | - | TRBV5-1 | TGCGCCAGCAGCCTCCGGGTCCAAGAGACCCAGTACTTC | CASSLRVQETQYF
TRBD1 | TRBJ1-6 | few | TRBV9 | TGTGCCAGCAGCGTATCCCCGACAGGGGATTCACCCCTCCACTTT | CASSVSPTGDSPLHF
- | TRBJ2-7 | few | TRBV10-3 | TGTGCCATCAGTGAGTCGGTACCGGGTGGGTACGAGCAGTACTTC | CAISESVPGGYEQYF
TRBD2 | TRBJ2-7 | - | TRBV6-1 | TGTGCCAGCAGAGCGACTAGCGGGGGGACCTACGAGCAGTACTTC | CASRATSGGTYEQYF
- | TRBJ2-3 | - | TRBV9 | TGTGCCAGCAGCGTAGAAAGGGGGACGCAGTATTTT | CASSVERGTQYF
- | TRBJ1-2 | few | TRBV4-3 | TGCGCCAGCAGCCAAGTAGGCAGGGGCAAGGGCTACACCTTC | CASSQVGRGKGYTF
- | TRBJ2-5 | many | TRBV6-6 | TGTGCCAGTGCGGAGACCCAAGAGACCCAGTACTTC | CASAETQETQYF
- | TRBJ2-5 | few | TRBV5-6 | TGTGCCAGCAGCTTACAGACAGTTCGCCAAGAGACCCAGTACTTC | CASSLQTVRQETQYF
TRBD1 | TRBJ2-5 | - | TRBV2 | TGTGCCAGCAGTGATACAGGGGGCCTAGAGACCCAGTACTTC | CASSDTGGLETQYF
- | TRBJ1-5 | few | TRBV28 | TGTGCCAGCAGTCCACTACGAGGAGGGAATCAGCCCCAGCATTTT | CASSPLRGGNQPQHF
- | TRBJ2-1 | - | TRBV11-3 | TGTGCCAGCAGCCGAAGTGGGGGCGCCGACAATGAGCAGTTCTTC | CASSRSGGADNEQFF
TRBD1 | TRBJ2-7 | few | TRBV18 | TGTGCCAGCTCCCCCGGGACAGGGATATCCTACGAGCAGTACTTC | CASSPGTGISYEQYF
TRBD2 | TRBJ2-5 | - | TRBV5-4 | TGTGCCAGCAGCGCAGGGACTAGCGGGCCAGAGACCCAGTACTTC | CASSAGTSGPETQYF
- | TRBJ1-4 | few | TRBV18 | TGTGCCAGCTCACCTCCCTCCCCGGAAAAACTGTTTTTT | CASSPPSPEKLFF
TRBD2 | TRBJ2-5 | - | TRBV5-4 | TGTGCCAGCAGCTCCGGGACCCGCGTTAGCGGGGATGAAGAGACCCAGTACTTC | CASSSGTRVSGDEETQYF
- | TRBJ1-4 | few | TRBV30 | TGTGCCTGGAGTGCGCTTCGGGGTGAAAAACTGTTTTTT | CAWSALRGEKLFF
TRBD1 | TRBJ2-5 | - | TRBV11-2 | TGTGCCAGCAGCTTCTGGACAGGGGAGCAAGAGACCCAGTACTTC | CASSFWTGEQETQYF
- | TRBJ1-5 | few | TRBV7-9 | TGTGCCAGCAGCTTAGCCTATAATCAGCCCCAGCATTTT | CASSLAYNQPQHF
- | TRBJ2-3 | - | TRBV5-1 | TGCGCCAGCAGCAGAGATACAGATACGCAGTATTTT | CASSRDTDTQYF
TRBD2 | TRBJ2-1 | few | TRBV5-1 | TGCGCCAGCAGCCAGTCTCTAGCGGGAGACAATGAGCAGTTCTTC | CASSQSLAGDNEQFF
- | TRBJ2-6 | many | TRBV30 | TGTGCCTGGATGAGCCTCTCTGGGGCCAACGTCCTGACTTTC | CAWMSLSGANVLTF
- | TRBJ2-1 | - | TRBV2 | TGTGCCAGCAGTGAAGTCTCCGGACAGAGCTACAATGAGCAGTTCTTC | CASSEVSGQSYNEQFF
- | TRBJ2-5 | few | TRBV11-2 | TGTGCCAGCAGCTCAGACAGGTACCAAGAGACCCAGTACTTC | CASSSDRYQETQYF
TRBD2 | TRBJ2-5 | few | TRBV30 | TGTGCCTGGGGGACTAGCGGGGGTCGGGAGACCCAGTACTTC | CAWGTSGGRETQYF
- | TRBJ2-7 | - | TRBV30 | TGTGCCTGGAGTGTATCGGCCTACGAGCAGTACTTC | CAWSVSAYEQYF
TRBD2 | TRBJ2-2 | - | TRBV5-6 | TGTGCCAGCAGCTTTCTAGCGGTCACCGGGGAGCTGTTTTTT | CASSFLAVTGELFF
- | TRBJ2-1 | - | TRBV28 | TGTGCCAGCAGCTACAGCTACCACAATGAGCAGTTCTTC | CASSYSYHNEQFF
TRBD2 | TRBJ2-1 | - | TRBV19 | TGTGCCAGTCATAGCGGGAGCTCCTACAATGAGCAGTTCTTC | CASHSGSSYNEQFF
- | TRBJ1-2 | - | TRBV2 | TGTGCCAGCAGTGAATCTAGAGGGTGCACCTTC | CASSESRGCTF
TRBD1 | TRBJ1-6 | - | TRBV5-1 | TGCGCCAGCACTAATCGACCGGGACAGGAGAGTTCACCCCTCCACTTT | CASTNRPGQESSPLHF